This T cell receptor (beta chain) was retrieved from a study of cytomegalovirus exposure and HLA in healthy donors. 60 Vbeta and 13 Jbeta primers were used in PCR. Measured with immunoSEQ multiplex PCR; TCRdb has only the in-frame clones, and not every one. The sample yields approximately 160,000 clones, roughly 75% seen once. This TCR derives from a male donor in good health and CMV-seronegative. Sequencing was done on a sample of PBMCs.

This CDR3 is CASIKLGRNEQFF. The CDR3 coding sequence is TGTGCCAGCATCAAACTAGGGAGGAATGAGCAGTTCTTC. V usage is TRBV21-1 and J usage is TRBJ2-1; the table's D call, TRBD2, has no DNA check behind it. TRBV21-1 is described as a pseudogene. The CDR3 consists of 13 residues.